These 9 T cell receptor beta chains share one sample of origin, sequenced in a study of graft-versus-host responses after intestinal transplantation (dated by TCRdb to the early 2020s). The time point label on this specimen signifies: cells obtained before transplantation from donor or recipient. To prepare the library, the immunoSEQ multiplex PCR assay was applied. Entries here come from immuneACCESS through TCRdb and include only in-frame sequences with V and J called. Some clones fail to appear in such tables; in the studies checked, an unresolved V gene covers under half of the shortfall, and the cause of the remainder is unknown. For this sample the table gives about 120,000 clones, of which 90% to 95% were detected only once. The ten largest clonotypes hold approximately 1% of the sample. These receptors have no known antigen. Sequenced here: unstimulated CD8+ T cells sorted from spleen or lymph node cells, sampled before transplant. Every receptor here comes from a human donor who was the organ donor for an intestinal transplant.

The chain carries TRBV4-1 and TRBJ1-4; 11 bases agree with TRBD1. The V segment lost 1 base and the J segment 6 bases; nucleotides outside the gene matches: 4. CDR3 size: 16 residues. The germline V gene has CDR1 MGHRA and CDR2 YSYEKL. The CDR3 is CASSQGWTGGDEKLFF. The CDR3 DNA sequence: TGCGCCAGCAGCCAAGGCTGGACAGGGGGCGATGAAAAACTGTTTTTT.

The gene calls are TRBV5-4 and TRBJ1-2, with 12 positions matching TRBD1. Unmatched junction bases numbered 11, after V lost 4 bases and J lost 4 bases. Per the germline V gene, CDR1 is SGHNT and CDR2 is YYREEE (reference sequence). The CDR3 contains 17 residues. The DNA of the CDR3 is TGTGCCAGCAGCCCGACCGGGACAGGGGGCGTCGTCTATGGCTACACCTTC. This sequence encodes CASSPTGTGGVVYGYTF.

Concerning this clone itself: The identical CDR3 is also encoded by other nucleotide sequences in the sample. This sequence joins TRBV28 and TRBJ1-4; D gene uncertain. This CDR3 spans 11 amino acids. CDR1 MDHEN and CDR2 SYDVKM come from the germline V gene. Trimming stripped 1 base from V and 7 bases from J, with 1 base between. CDR3 in amino acids: CASSLSEKLFF. CDR3 sequence (DNA): TGTGCCAGCAGTTTATCTGAAAAACTGTTTTTT.

This clone was counted only a few times. The chain joins TRBV5-6 to TRBJ2-7; D is unclear. Germline CDR1 is SGHDT and CDR2 is YYEEEE. Trimming stripped 0 bases from V and 0 bases from J, with 10 bases between. CDR3 length equals 15 residues. As DNA, the CDR3 is TGTGCCAGCAGCTTGGTTGCGGCGGTCTCCTACGAGCAGTACTTC. Protein sequence: CASSLVAAVSYEQYF. Full variable domain (outside the CDR3, taken from reference TRBV5-6 and TRBJ2-7): DAGVTQSPTHLIKTRGQQVTLRCSPKSGHDTVSWYQQALGQGPQFIFQYYEEEERQRGNFPDRFSGHQFPNYSSELNVNALLLGDSALYLCASSLVAAVSYEQYFGPGTRLTVT.

V is TRBV5-1 and J is TRBJ2-7, with D possibly being TRBD1 or TRBD2 (5 bases each). There are 13 residues in the CDR3. Germline assignment: CDR1 SGHRS and CDR2 YFSETQ. V shed 5 bases and J shed 6 bases, with 15 bases lying between them. The CDR3 here is CASRGEGPGEQYF. The CDR3 nucleotides read TGCGCCAGCAGAGGTGAGGGGCCTGGCGAGCAGTACTTC.

The rearrangement uses TRBV19 and TRBJ2-2, with a tentative D call TRBD2 (6 bases). The CDR3 extends over 16 amino acids. Trimming took 7 bases from V and 4 from J, leaving 19 bases between them. From germline, CDR1 is LNHDA and CDR2 SQIVND (reference sequence). CDR3 protein: CASTDLAGRGTGELFF. The CDR3 DNA follows: TGTGCCAGTACGGATTTGGCGGGACGTGGCACCGGGGAGCTGTTTTTT. The full variable domain, with the rest looked up from reference TRBV19 and TRBJ2-2, is DGGITQSPKYLFRKEGQNVTLSCEQNLNHDAMYWYRQDPGQGLRLIYYSQIVNDFQKGDIAEGYSVSREKKESFPLTVTSAQKNPTAFYLCASTDLAGRGTGELFFGEGSRLTVL.

V gene TRBV5-6 combines with J gene TRBJ2-1, with a tentative D call TRBD2 (6 bases). V dropped 4 bases and J dropped 7 bases, with 18 bases sitting between them. The CDR3 is 15 residues long. The germline CDR1 and CDR2 sequences are SGHDT and YYEEEE. The CDR3 here is CASSGTGAYWNEQFF. CDR3 in DNA: TGTGCCAGCAGCGGGACGGGAGCCTACTGGAATGAGCAGTTCTTC.

The rearrangement joins TRBV6-1 to TRBJ2-1, with D perhaps matching TRBD2 (6 bases). Per germline, CDR1 MNHNS and CDR2 SASEGT. V was cut by 8 bases and J by 7 bases, with 12 bases left in between. There are 12 residues in the CDR3. DNA of the CDR3: TGTGCCAGCCGCCGGGAGCGGAATGAGCAGTTCTTC. As protein: CASRRERNEQFF.

V usage is TRBV6-1 and J usage is TRBJ1-2; no definite D call. The CDR3 consists of 14 residues. The V gene's germline CDR1 is MNHNS and CDR2 SASEGT. Deletions cut 2 bases from V and 4 bases from J, with 11 bases between. The CDR3 DNA follows: TGTGCCAGCAGTGAATCCCCCAGTGGCTATGGCTACACCTTC. It is translated as CASSESPSGYGYTF.